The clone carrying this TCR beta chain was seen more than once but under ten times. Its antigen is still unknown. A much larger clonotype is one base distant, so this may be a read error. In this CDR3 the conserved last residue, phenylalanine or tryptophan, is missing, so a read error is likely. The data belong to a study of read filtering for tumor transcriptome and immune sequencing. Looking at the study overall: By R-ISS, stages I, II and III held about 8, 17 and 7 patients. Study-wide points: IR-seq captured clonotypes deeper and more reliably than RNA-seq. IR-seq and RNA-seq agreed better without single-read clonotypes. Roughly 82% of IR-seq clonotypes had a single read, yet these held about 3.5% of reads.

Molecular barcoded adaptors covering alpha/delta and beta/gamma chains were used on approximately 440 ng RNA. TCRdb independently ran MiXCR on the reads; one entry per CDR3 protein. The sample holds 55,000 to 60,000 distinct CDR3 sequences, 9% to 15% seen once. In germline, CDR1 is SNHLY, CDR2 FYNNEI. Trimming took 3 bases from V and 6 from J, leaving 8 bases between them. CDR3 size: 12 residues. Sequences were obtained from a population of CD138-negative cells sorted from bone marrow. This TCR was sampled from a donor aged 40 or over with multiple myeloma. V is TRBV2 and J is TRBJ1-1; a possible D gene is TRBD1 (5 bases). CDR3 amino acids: CASSEGVSEAFL. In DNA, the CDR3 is TGTGCCAGCAGTGAGGGGGTATCTGAAGCTTTCCTT.